This passage covers 6 T cell receptor beta chains from one sample sequenced in a study of blood T cell repertoires in COVID-19. The protocol was immunoSEQ multiplex PCR, while the TCRdb copy is restricted to in-frame clones and leaves out a portion. The data contain some 40,000 clones, more than 90% of them seen just once; the ten biggest clones take up around 6%. The sample taken for sequencing was peripheral blood. The receptor source for this set is a woman older than 75 with acute or convalescent COVID-19.

The gene calls are TRBV19 and TRBJ2-7; D gene unclear. V was pared by 3 bases and J by 9 bases, with 15 bases between. Germline loops: CDR1 LNHDA, CDR2 SQIVND (reference sequence). This CDR3 region has 13 residues. CDR3 region: CASSILPDSVQYF. In DNA, the CDR3 is TGTGCCAGTAGTATCCTGCCTGACTCGGTGCAGTACTTC.

The V and J genes are TRBV6-5 and TRBJ1-5, with no clear D. The CDR3 has 15 amino acids. V was cut by 6 bases and J by 0 bases, with 12 bases left in between. CDR1 is MNHEY, CDR2 SVGAGI, per germline. The CDR3 nucleotides are TGTGCCAGCAGACCCCGGGAATATAGCAATCAGCCCCAGCATTTT. Protein sequence: CASRPREYSNQPQHF.

The chain uses TRBV12-5 and TRBJ2-1, with TRBD2 matching over 10 bases. Germline V gene lookup returns CDR1 LGHNT and CDR2 FRNRAP. The CDR3 runs 15 residues. J was trimmed by 3 bases and V by 1 base; bases with no gene match: 0. For the CDR3, the DNA is TGTGCTAGTGGTTTGGGGACTAGCGGCTACAATGAGCAGTTCTTC. Its protein product is CASGLGTSGYNEQFF.

The rearrangement uses TRBV7-2 and TRBJ1-4; TRBD1 is a possible D gene (6 bases). CDR1 SGHTA and CDR2 FQGNSA come from the germline V gene. The CDR3 runs 14 residues. The V gene lost 4 bases and the J gene lost 8 bases, with 14 bases spanning the gap. CDR3 region: CASSYTGLGEKLFF. The CDR3 bases are TGTGCCAGCAGCTACACAGGGCTTGGCGAAAAACTGTTTTTT.

This rearrangement joins TRBV19 to TRBJ2-1; TRBD1 aligns across 7 bases. The junction had 13 bases not matched to a gene; V was cut back by 8 bases and J by 6 bases. The germline CDR1 and CDR2 sequences are LNHDA and SQIVND (reference sequence). The CDR3 consists of 15 residues. The CDR3 coding sequence is TGTGCCAGTTCGGACAGGTCGGGGTACGGCAATGAGCAGTTCTTC. The encoded protein is CASSDRSGYGNEQFF.

The CDR3 sequence is CASSPLSSDTQYF. The CDR3 coding sequence is TGTGCCAGCAGCCCCCTAAGTAGCGATACGCAGTATTTT. The rearrangement links TRBV7-9 to TRBJ2-3; D not certain. V lost 5 bases to trimming and J lost 6 bases, with 12 bases between them. The germline V gene encodes CDR1 SEHNR and CDR2 FQNEAQ (reference sequence). This CDR3 spans 13 amino acids.